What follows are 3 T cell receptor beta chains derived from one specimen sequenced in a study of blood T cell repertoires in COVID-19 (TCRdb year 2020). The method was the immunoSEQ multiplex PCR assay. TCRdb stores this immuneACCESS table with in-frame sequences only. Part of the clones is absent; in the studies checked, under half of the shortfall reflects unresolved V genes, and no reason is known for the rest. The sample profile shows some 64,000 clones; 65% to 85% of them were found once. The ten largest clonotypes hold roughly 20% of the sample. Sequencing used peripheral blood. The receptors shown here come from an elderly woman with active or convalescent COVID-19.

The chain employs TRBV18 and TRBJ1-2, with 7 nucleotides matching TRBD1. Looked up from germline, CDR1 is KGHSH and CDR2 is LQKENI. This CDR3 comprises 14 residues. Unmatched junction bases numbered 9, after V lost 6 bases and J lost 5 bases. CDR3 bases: TGTGCCAGCTCGCCGGGACAGAATATTTATGGCTACACCTTC. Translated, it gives CASSPGQNIYGYTF.

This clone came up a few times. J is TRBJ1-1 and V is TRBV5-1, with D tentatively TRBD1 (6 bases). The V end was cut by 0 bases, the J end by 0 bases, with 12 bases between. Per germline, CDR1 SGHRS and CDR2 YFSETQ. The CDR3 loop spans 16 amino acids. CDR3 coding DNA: TGCGCCAGCAGCTTGGCCTCTGGGGGCATGAACACTGAAGCTTTCTTT. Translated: CASSLASGGMNTEAFF.

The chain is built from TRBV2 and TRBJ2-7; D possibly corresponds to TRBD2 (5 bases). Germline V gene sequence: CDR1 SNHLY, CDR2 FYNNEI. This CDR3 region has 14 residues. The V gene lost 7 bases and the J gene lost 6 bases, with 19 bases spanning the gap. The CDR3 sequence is CASTPSRDVSEQYF. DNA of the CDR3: TGTGCCAGCACACCTAGCCGAGACGTCTCCGAGCAGTACTTC.